This T cell receptor (beta chain) was recorded in a study of T cells after posttransplantation cyclophosphamide. Regarding the study as a whole: Later blood repertoires were often dominated by clones from the donor CD8+ memory compartment. Blood and skin or GI T cell repertoires showed limited TRB overlap. Recipient CMV seropositivity and CMV reactivation strongly tracked TRB clonality.

Measured with immunoSEQ multiplex PCR; TCRdb has only the in-frame clones, and not every one. Among over 20,000 clones listed, about nine tenths were seen once. Busulfan-fludarabine conditioning, marrow transplant, and cyclophosphamide on days +3 and +4 were administered. Germline lookup yields CDR1 MNHEY and CDR2 SVGAGI. The CDR3 contains 15 residues. V gave up 5 bases and J gave up 3 bases; unmatched junction bases: 7. Details on this clone: The antigen is not known.

J is TRBJ1-2 and V is TRBV6-5; 9 nucleotides agree with TRBD1. The TCR originated in a female patient aged 30 to 40 who received an allogeneic stem cell transplant from an unrelated donor, was CMV-positive, and had no GVHD. Some T cells here may be from the graft donor. Sequenced material: PBMCs, taken after allogeneic stem cell transplant with posttransplant cyclophosphamide. The CDR3 bases are TGTGCCAGCAGTGTGGTACAGGGGGCGGACTATGGCTACACCTTC. Amino acids: CASSVVQGADYGYTF.